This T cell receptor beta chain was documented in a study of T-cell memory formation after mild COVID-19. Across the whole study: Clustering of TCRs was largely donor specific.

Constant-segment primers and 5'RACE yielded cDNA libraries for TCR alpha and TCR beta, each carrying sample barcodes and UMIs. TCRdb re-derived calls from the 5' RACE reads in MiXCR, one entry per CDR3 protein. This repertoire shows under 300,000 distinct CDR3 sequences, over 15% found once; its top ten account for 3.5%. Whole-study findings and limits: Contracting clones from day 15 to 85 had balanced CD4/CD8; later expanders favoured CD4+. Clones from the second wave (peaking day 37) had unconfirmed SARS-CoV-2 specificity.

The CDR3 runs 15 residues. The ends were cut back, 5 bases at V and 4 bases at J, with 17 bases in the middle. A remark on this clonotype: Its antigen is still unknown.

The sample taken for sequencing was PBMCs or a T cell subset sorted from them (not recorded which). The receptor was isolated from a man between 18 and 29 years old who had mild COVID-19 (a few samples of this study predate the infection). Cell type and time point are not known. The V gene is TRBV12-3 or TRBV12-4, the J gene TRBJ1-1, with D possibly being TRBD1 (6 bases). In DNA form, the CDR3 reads TGTGCCAGCAGTCCTCCCCCCAGGGGTGTCACTGAAGCTTTCTTT. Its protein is CASSPPPRGVTEAFF.